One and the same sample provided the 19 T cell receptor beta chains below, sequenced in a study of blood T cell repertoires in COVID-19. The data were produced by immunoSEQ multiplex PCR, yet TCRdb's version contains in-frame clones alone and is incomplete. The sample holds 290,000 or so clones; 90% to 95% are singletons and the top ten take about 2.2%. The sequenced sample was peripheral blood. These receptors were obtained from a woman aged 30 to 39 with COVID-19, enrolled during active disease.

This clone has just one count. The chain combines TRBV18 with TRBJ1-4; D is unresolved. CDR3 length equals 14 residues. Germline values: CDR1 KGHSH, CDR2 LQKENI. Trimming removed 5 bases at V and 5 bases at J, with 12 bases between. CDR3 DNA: TGTGCCAGCTCATACCGACGGGAAAATGAAAAACTGTTTTTT. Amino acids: CASSYRRENEKLFF.

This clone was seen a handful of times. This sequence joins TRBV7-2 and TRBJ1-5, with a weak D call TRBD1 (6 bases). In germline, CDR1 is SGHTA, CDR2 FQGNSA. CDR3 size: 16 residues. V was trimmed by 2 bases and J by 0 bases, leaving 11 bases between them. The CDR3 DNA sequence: TGTGCCAGCAGCTTAATAGGGGGGGGTAGCAATCAGCCCCAGCATTTT. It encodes CASSLIGGGSNQPQHF.

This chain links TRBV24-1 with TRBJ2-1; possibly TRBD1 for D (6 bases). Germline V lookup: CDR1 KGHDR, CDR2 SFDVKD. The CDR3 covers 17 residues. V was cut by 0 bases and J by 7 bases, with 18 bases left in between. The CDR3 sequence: CATSDLRVGDKGNEQFF. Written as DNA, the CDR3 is TGTGCCACCAGTGATTTGCGGGTAGGGGACAAGGGAAATGAGCAGTTCTTC.

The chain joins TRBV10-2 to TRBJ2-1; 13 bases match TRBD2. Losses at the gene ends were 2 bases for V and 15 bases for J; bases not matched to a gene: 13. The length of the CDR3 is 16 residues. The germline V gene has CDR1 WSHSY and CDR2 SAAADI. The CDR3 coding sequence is TGCGCCAGCAGTGAGATCGGACTAGCGGGAGACCCTTCGGGGTTCTTC. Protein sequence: CASSEIGLAGDPSGFF.

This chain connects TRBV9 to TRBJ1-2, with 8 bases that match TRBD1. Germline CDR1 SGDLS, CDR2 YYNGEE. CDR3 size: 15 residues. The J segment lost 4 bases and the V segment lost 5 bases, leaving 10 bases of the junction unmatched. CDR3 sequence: CASRPTGTGSYGYTF. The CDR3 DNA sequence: TGTGCCAGCAGACCAACCGGGACAGGAAGCTATGGCTACACCTTC. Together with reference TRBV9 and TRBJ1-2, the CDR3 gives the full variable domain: DSGVTQTPKHLITATGQRVTLRCSPRSGDLSVYWYQQSLDQGLQFLIQYYNGEERAKGNILERFSAQQFPDLHSELNLSSLELGDSALYFCASRPTGTGSYGYTFGSGTRLTVV.

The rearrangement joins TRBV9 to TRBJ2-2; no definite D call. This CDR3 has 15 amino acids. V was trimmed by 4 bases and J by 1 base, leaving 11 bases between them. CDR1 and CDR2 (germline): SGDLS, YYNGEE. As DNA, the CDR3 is TGTGCCAGCAGCATAGGGCCAGGGAACACCGGGGAGCTGTTTTTT. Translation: CASSIGPGNTGELFF.

This CDR3 reads CAWRGGNEQYF. The CDR3 coding sequence is TGTGCCTGGAGGGGAGGTAACGAGCAGTACTTC. The V call is TRBV30, the J call TRBJ2-7; D may be TRBD2 (6 bases). There are 11 residues in the CDR3. V was trimmed by 3 bases and J by 5 bases, leaving 8 bases between them. The germline V gene encodes CDR1 GTSNPN and CDR2 SVGIG (reference sequence).

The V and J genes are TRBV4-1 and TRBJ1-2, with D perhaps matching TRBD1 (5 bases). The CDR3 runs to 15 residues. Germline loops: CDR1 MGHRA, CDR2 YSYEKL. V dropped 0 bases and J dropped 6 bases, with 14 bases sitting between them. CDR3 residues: CASSQDYGGGDGYTF. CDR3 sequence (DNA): TGCGCCAGCAGCCAAGATTATGGGGGGGGTGATGGCTACACCTTC.

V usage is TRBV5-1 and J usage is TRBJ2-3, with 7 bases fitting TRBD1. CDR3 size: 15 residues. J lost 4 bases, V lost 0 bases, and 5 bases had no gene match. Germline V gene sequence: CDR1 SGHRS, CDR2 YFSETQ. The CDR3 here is CASSLGRQGADTQYF. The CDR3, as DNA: TGCGCCAGCAGCTTGGGCCGACAGGGCGCAGATACGCAGTATTTT.

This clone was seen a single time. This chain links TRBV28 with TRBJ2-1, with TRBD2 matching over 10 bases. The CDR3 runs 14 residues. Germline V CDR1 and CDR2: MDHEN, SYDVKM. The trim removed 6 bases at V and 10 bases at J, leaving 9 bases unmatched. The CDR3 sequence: CASSPSLAGGEQFF. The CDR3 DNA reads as TGTGCCAGCAGCCCGTCTTTAGCGGGAGGCGAGCAGTTCTTC.

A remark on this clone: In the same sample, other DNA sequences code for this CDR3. The CDR3 coding sequence is TGTGCCACCAGTAGGGACAGGTACTACGAGCAGTACTTC. This sequence encodes CATSRDRYYEQYF. This chain joins TRBV15 and TRBJ2-7; 8 bases agree with TRBD1. The CDR3 is made up of 13 amino acids. Germline V gene data show CDR1 as LNHNV and CDR2 as YYDKDF (reference sequence). V trimming: 6 bases; J trimming: 3 bases; junction bases outside the gene matches: 4.

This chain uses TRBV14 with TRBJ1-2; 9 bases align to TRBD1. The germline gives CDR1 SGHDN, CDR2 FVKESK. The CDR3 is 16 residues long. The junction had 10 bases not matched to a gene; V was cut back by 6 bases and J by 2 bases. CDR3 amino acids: CASSRTGGAGNYGYTF. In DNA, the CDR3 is TGTGCCAGCAGTCGCACAGGGGGCGCGGGGAACTATGGCTACACCTTC.

The chain's CDR3 is CASSLEVRTEAFF. The CDR3 DNA is TGTGCCAGCAGCCTCGAGGTTCGTACTGAAGCTTTCTTT. This rearrangement joins TRBV3-1 (or the pseudogene TRBV3-2) to TRBJ1-1; D uncertain. CDR1 is LGHDT, CDR2 YNNKEL, per germline (reference sequence). This CDR3 is 13 amino acids long. Deletions cut 4 bases from V and 5 bases from J, with 11 bases between.

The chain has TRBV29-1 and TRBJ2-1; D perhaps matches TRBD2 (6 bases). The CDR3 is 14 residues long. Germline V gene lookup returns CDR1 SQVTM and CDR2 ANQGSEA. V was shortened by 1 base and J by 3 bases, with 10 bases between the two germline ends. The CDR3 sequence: CSVEAGEGYNEQFF. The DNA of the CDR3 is TGCAGCGTTGAAGCGGGAGAGGGCTACAATGAGCAGTTCTTC.

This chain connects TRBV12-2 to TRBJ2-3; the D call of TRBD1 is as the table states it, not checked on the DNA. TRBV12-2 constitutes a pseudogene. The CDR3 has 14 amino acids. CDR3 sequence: CAIQWACPTDTQYF. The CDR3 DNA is TGTGCAATACAGTGGGCTTGTCCCACAGATACGCAGTATTTT.

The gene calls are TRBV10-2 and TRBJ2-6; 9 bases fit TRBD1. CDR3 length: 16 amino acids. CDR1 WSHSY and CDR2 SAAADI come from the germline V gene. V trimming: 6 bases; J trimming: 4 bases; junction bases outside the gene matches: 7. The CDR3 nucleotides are TGCGCCAGCAGGGAGGACAGGGGTATCGGGGCCAACGTCCTGACTTTC. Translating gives CASREDRGIGANVLTF.

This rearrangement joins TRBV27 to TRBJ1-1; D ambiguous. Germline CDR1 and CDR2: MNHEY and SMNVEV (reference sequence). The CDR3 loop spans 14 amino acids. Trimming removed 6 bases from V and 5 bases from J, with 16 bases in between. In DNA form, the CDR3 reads TGTGCCAGCAGCCTTCATCGAGGAGTGACTGAAGCTTTCTTT. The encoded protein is CASSLHRGVTEAFF.

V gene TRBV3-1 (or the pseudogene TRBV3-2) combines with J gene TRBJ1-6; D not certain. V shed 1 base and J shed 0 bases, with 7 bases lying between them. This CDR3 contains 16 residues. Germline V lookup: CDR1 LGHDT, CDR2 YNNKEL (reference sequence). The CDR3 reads CASSQVAGSYNSPLHF. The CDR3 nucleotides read TGTGCCAGCAGCCAAGTCGCAGGCTCCTATAATTCACCCCTCCACTTT.

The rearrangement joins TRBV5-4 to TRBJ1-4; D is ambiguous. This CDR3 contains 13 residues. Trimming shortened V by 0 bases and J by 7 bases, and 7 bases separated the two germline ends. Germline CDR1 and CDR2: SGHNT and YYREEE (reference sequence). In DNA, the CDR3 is TGTGCCAGCAGCTTGGTCAGCGGTGAAAAACTGTTTTTT. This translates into CASSLVSGEKLFF.